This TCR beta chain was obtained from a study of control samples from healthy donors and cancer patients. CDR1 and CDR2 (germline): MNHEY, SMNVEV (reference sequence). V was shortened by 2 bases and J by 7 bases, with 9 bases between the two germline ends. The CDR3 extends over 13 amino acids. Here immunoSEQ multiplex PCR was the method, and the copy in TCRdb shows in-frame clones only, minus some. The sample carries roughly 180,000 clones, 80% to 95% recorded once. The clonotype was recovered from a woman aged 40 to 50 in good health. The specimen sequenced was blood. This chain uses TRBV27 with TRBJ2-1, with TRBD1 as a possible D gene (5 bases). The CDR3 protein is CASSLPKGNEQFF. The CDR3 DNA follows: TGTGCCAGCAGTTTACCGAAGGGGAATGAGCAGTTCTTC.